These T cell receptor beta chains were read from a single sample in a study of response to subunit inactivated influenza vaccine. TCRdb independently ran MiXCR on the RT-PCR reads; one entry per CDR3 protein. The sample lists roughly 670,000 distinct CDR3 sequences; 14% were seen once. This specimen was PBMCs from blood, taken less than 15 days before vaccination. These receptors all stem from a middle-aged man who received an inactivated influenza vaccine. Each CDR3 is given with its conserved first and last residue. The D gene is left open where the match is weak. Clone sizes are given selectively: once, few, many, or a class where the clone is expanded.

cdr3_aa,cdr3_nt,v_call,j_call,d_call,clone_size,cdr3_length
CASSLFPDRNTEAFF,TGTGCCAGCAGCTTATTCCCGGACAGGAACACTGAAGCTTTCTTT,TRBV7-8,TRBJ1-1,-,many,15
CASRRETDTGELFF,TGTGCCAGCCGCCGGGAGACGGACACCGGGGAGCTGTTTTTT,TRBV11-2,TRBJ2-2,-,few,14
CSVVLAMDRDYQYF,TGCAGCGTTGTCCTGGCCATGGACAGGGATTATCAGTACTTC,TRBV29-1,TRBJ2-7,TRBD1,-,14
CASSLDRETTEAFF,TGTGCCAGCAGCTTAGACAGGGAAACCACTGAAGCTTTCTTT,TRBV11-2,TRBJ1-1,-,few,14
CASSADSWSGEQYF,TGTGCCAGCAGCGCAGACAGTTGGAGTGGCGAGCAGTACTTC,TRBV2,TRBJ2-7,-,-,14
CASSRGAGGPYNEQFF,TGCGCTAGCAGTAGGGGGGCGGGAGGGCCCTACAATGAGCAGTTCTTC,TRBV5-1,TRBJ2-1,TRBD2,few,16
CASSPSPSGFYGYTF,TGTGCCAGCAGTCCCTCGCCCTCAGGGTTCTATGGCTACACCTTC,TRBV28,TRBJ1-2,-,few,15
CASSQQVTTETQYF,TGTGCCAGCAGCCAACAGGTTACTACAGAGACCCAGTACTTC,TRBV7-2,TRBJ2-5,-,once,14
CASSFRAPQTQHF,TGTGCCAGCAGTTTCAGGGCGCCGCAGACCCAGCATTTT,TRBV12-3/TRBV12-4,TRBJ1-5,-,-,13
CASSKGGTGARPGELFF,TGTGCCAGCAGTAAGGGGGGGACAGGGGCACGACCCGGGGAGCTGTTTTTT,TRBV12-3/TRBV12-4,TRBJ2-2,TRBD1,many,17
CAWSGVLREMSGELFF,TGTGCCTGGAGTGGAGTTTTGCGGGAGATGAGCGGGGAGCTGTTTTTT,TRBV30,TRBJ2-2,TRBD2,few,16
CASSSYSDRVMYNEQFF,TGTGCCAGCAGCTCCTACTCCGACAGGGTAATGTACAATGAGCAGTTCTTC,TRBV7-2,TRBJ2-1,TRBD1,few,17
CAAMLDRVTGELFF,TGTGCCGCTATGTTGGACAGAGTCACCGGGGAGCTGTTTTTT,TRBV10-3,TRBJ2-2,-,-,14
CASSLAPVLWTDQNIQYF,TGCGCCAGCAGCTTGGCTCCAGTCTTATGGACCGACCAAAACATTCAGTACTTC,TRBV5-1,TRBJ2-4,-,-,18
CAISDHGLSYEQYF,TGTGCCATCAGTGATCACGGCCTCTCCTACGAGCAGTACTTC,TRBV10-3,TRBJ2-7,-,-,14
CASSQGGGPQHF,TGTGCCAGCAGCCAAGGGGGGGGGCCCCAGCATTTT,TRBV3-1,TRBJ1-5,-,many,12
CASSLARDNRENTGELFF,TGTGCCAGCAGCTTAGCCCGGGACAACCGGGAGAACACCGGGGAGCTGTTTTTT,TRBV11-1,TRBJ2-2,-,few,18
CASSLMPGGIGNEQFF,TGTGCCAGCAGCTTAATGCCGGGGGGCATTGGGAATGAGCAGTTCTTC,TRBV11-3,TRBJ2-1,-,few,16
CASSEASSGANVLTF,TGCGCCAGCAGTGAGGCCAGCTCTGGGGCCAACGTCCTGACTTTC,TRBV10-1,TRBJ2-6,-,-,15
CASSLQGAAGELFF,TGTGCCAGCAGTCTACAGGGGGCAGCCGGGGAGCTGTTTTTT,TRBV27,TRBJ2-2,TRBD1,-,14
CAISYRLTKNIQYF,TGTGCCATTAGCTACAGGCTAACCAAAAACATTCAGTACTTC,TRBV6-1,TRBJ2-4,-,-,14
CASSLLQSDGYTF,TGCGCCAGCAGCTTGCTACAGTCGGATGGCTACACCTTC,TRBV5-1,TRBJ1-2,-,-,13
CASSLAGRAEQYF,TGTGCCAGCAGCTTAGCGGGACGTGCCGAGCAGTACTTC,TRBV7-2,TRBJ2-7,-,-,13
CASSLGLYGYTF,TGTGCCAGCAGCCTCGGCCTCTATGGCTACACCTTC,TRBV5-5,TRBJ1-2,-,few,12
CSARDLGSANEKLFF,TGCAGTGCTAGAGATCTCGGGTCCGCTAATGAAAAACTGTTTTTT,TRBV20-1,TRBJ1-4,-,few,15
CASSFGSNQPQHF,TGTGCCAGCAGTTTTGGTAGCAATCAGCCCCAGCATTTT,TRBV12-3/TRBV12-4,TRBJ1-5,-,many,13
CSARDGGGLGFF,TGCAGTGCTAGAGATGGGGGGGGACTTGGGTTCTTC,TRBV20-1,TRBJ2-1,TRBD2,few,12
CSARGTGIAKNIQYF,TGCAGTGCTAGAGGAACAGGCATAGCCAAAAACATTCAGTACTTC,TRBV20-1,TRBJ2-4,-,-,15
CASSFAVAADTQYF,TGTGCCAGCAGCTTTGCGGTAGCCGCAGATACGCAGTATTTT,TRBV7-6,TRBJ2-3,-,few,14
CASSQELSTYNEQFF,TGCGCCAGCAGCCAAGAACTATCGACCTACAATGAGCAGTTCTTC,TRBV4-1,TRBJ2-1,-,few,15
CASSLTDRVYSEAFF,TGCGCCAGCAGCTTAACGGACAGAGTTTATTCTGAAGCTTTCTTT,TRBV5-1,TRBJ1-1,-,many,15
CATALRAENTEAFF,TGCGCCACCGCGCTACGGGCGGAGAACACTGAAGCTTTCTTT,TRBV5-1,TRBJ1-1,-,many,14
CASSAPGLGSSYEQYF,TGTGCCAGCTCAGCTCCGGGACTAGGGAGCTCCTACGAGCAGTACTTC,TRBV18,TRBJ2-7,TRBD2,-,16
CASSPFPGEGTEAFF,TGTGCCAGCAGCCCGTTCCCAGGGGAAGGGACTGAAGCTTTCTTT,TRBV7-3,TRBJ1-1,-,-,15
CASSQGGLGAGNTIYF,TGCGCCAGCAGCCAGGGGGGTCTGGGGGCTGGAAACACCATATATTTT,TRBV4-3,TRBJ1-3,-,-,16
CATSRVGGHQETQYF,TGTGCCACCAGCAGAGTCGGAGGGCACCAAGAGACCCAGTACTTC,TRBV15,TRBJ2-5,-,few,15
CSAPSRGGLGNSPLHF,TGCAGTGCGCCCAGTAGAGGGGGACTAGGGAATTCACCCCTCCACTTT,TRBV20-1,TRBJ1-6,-,few,16
CSVDMALNTEAFF,TGCAGCGTTGATATGGCATTGAACACTGAAGCTTTCTTT,TRBV29-1,TRBJ1-1,-,-,13
CSARASMNTEAFF,TGCAGTGCTAGAGCCAGCATGAACACTGAAGCTTTCTTT,TRBV20-1,TRBJ1-1,-,few,13
CASSLGPNTDTQYF,TGTGCCAGCAGCTTAGGGCCCAACACAGATACGCAGTATTTT,TRBV7-9,TRBJ2-3,-,few,14
CASSLVPSGRVHEQYF,TGTGCCAGCAGCTTAGTTCCTAGCGGGAGGGTCCACGAGCAGTACTTC,TRBV11-2,TRBJ2-7,TRBD2,few,16
CSARDPGTGQETQYF,TGCAGTGCTAGAGATCCGGGGACAGGTCAAGAGACCCAGTACTTC,TRBV20-1,TRBJ2-5,TRBD1,-,15
CASSLTDVYGYTF,TGTGCCAGCAGCTTAACGGACGTTTATGGCTACACCTTC,TRBV7-6,TRBJ1-2,-,-,13
CASSFEIAGAESYNEQFF,TGTGCCAGCAGTTTCGAGATAGCGGGGGCCGAGAGCTACAATGAGCAGTTCTTC,TRBV6-2/TRBV6-3,TRBJ2-1,TRBD2,-,18
CATWDRGHSGNTIYF,TGTGCCACCTGGGACAGGGGCCACTCTGGAAACACCATATATTTT,TRBV10-3,TRBJ1-3,TRBD1,few,15
CASNLQWGSDTEAFF,TGTGCCAGCAATCTACAGTGGGGATCGGACACTGAAGCTTTCTTT,TRBV12-3/TRBV12-4,TRBJ1-1,-,many,15
CSARPLQGMVEQYF,TGCAGTGCTAGACCCTTACAGGGTATGGTCGAGCAGTACTTC,TRBV20-1,TRBJ2-7,-,few,14
CSARFSTNTEAFF,TGCAGTGCTAGGTTTTCGACGAACACTGAAGCTTTCTTT,TRBV20-1,TRBJ1-1,-,-,13
CASRPGPRGETQYF,TGTGCCAGCAGACCGGGACCACGGGGGGAGACCCAGTACTTC,TRBV6-1,TRBJ2-5,-,few,14
CASSQKIREYYNEQFF,TGCGCCAGCAGCCAAAAGATCCGGGAGTACTACAATGAGCAGTTCTTC,TRBV4-1,TRBJ2-1,-,-,16
CASSQDWTSFSLEQYF,TGCGCCAGCAGCCAAGATTGGACTAGCTTCTCGCTCGAGCAGTACTTC,TRBV4-3,TRBJ2-7,TRBD2,-,16
CASSHGRGGALGETQYF,TGCGCCAGCAGCCACGGGCGCGGCGGGGCCCTAGGAGAGACCCAGTACTTC,TRBV5-1,TRBJ2-5,-,few,17
CATRDSKETQYF,TGTGCCACCAGAGACAGCAAAGAGACCCAGTACTTC,TRBV24-1,TRBJ2-5,-,-,12
CASRPEGQSTDTQYF,TGCGCCAGCAGACCTGAAGGCCAGAGCACAGATACGCAGTATTTT,TRBV5-1,TRBJ2-3,-,few,15
CASQDGNTGELFF,TGTGCCAGCCAAGATGGGAACACCGGGGAGCTGTTTTTT,TRBV11-3,TRBJ2-2,-,-,13
CASSQGTSGSRTDTQYF,TGTGCCAGCAGCCAGGGGACTAGCGGGAGTAGGACAGATACGCAGTATTTT,TRBV3-1,TRBJ2-3,TRBD2,once,17
CSVLRGGQSQETQYF,TGCAGCGTTTTACGTGGGGGGCAGTCCCAAGAGACCCAGTACTTC,TRBV29-1,TRBJ2-5,-,-,15
CASSKLAGGSTDTQYF,TGTGCCAGCAGCAAGCTAGCGGGGGGATCCACAGATACGCAGTATTTT,TRBV9,TRBJ2-3,TRBD2,many,16
CASRSGGHRSYNEQFF,TGTGCCAGCAGATCCGGGGGGCACAGATCCTACAATGAGCAGTTCTTC,TRBV6-2/TRBV6-3,TRBJ2-1,-,-,16
CASSEGSGGRQPQHF,TGTGCCAGCAGCGAGGGGTCAGGGGGCCGACAGCCCCAGCATTTT,TRBV6-1,TRBJ1-5,TRBD1,many,15